A single sample gave rise to the 7 T cell receptor beta chains below, sequenced in a study of identical twins. TCRdb redid the calling of the 5' RACE reads with MiXCR, one entry per CDR3 protein. The table lists a few hundred thousand distinct CDR3 sequences, under 12% of them singletons, with about 9% in the top ten. The sample was memory T cells sorted from blood. The receptors shown here come from a man aged 45 to 65 in good health.

This clonotype was seen many times. The chain carries TRBV4-3 and TRBJ1-2, with D possibly TRBD1 on 5 matching bases. The CDR3 extends over 14 amino acids. CDR1 LGHNA and CDR2 YSLEER come from the germline V gene. Trimming left V 0 bases short and J 6 bases short, with 11 bases between. The CDR3 protein is CASSQDHRSNGYTF. The CDR3 coding sequence is TGCGCCAGCAGCCAAGATCACAGGTCTAATGGCTACACCTTC.

The chain couples TRBV12-3 or TRBV12-4 to TRBJ2-5, with TRBD2 matching over 7 bases. The trim removed 6 bases at V and 7 bases at J, leaving 8 bases unmatched. The CDR3 runs 13 residues. CDR3 loop: CASSPTSRGTQYF. The DNA for the CDR3 is TGTGCCAGCAGCCCGACTAGCCGGGGGACCCAGTACTTC.

In this sample, this clonotype turned up many times. The V call is TRBV6-2 or TRBV6-3, the J call TRBJ1-6; possible D gene TRBD1, 5 bases. With 2 bases removed from V and 9 bases from J, the gap between germline ends came to 8 bases. The CDR3 is 13 amino acids. From germline, CDR1 is MNHEY and CDR2 SVGEGT. The CDR3 DNA reads as TGTGCCAGCAGTTACCCAGGGCTTTCACCCCTCCACTTT. This codes for CASSYPGLSPLHF.

The table lists this clonotype with a few counts. The chain uses TRBV12-3 or TRBV12-4 and TRBJ2-6, with no clear D. This CDR3 is built from 15 residues. V was cut by 5 bases and J by 2 bases, with 10 bases left in between. In DNA, the CDR3 is TGTGCCAGCAGTCCAGATACAGCTGGGGCCAACGTCCTGACTTTC. Its translation is CASSPDTAGANVLTF.

CDR3 in amino acids: CASSLGPGPEQFF. In nucleotides, the CDR3 is TGCGCCAGCAGCTTGGGCCCCGGGCCTGAGCAGTTCTTC. The chain joins TRBV5-1 to TRBJ2-1; D is unclear. The CDR3 is 13 residues long. The V end lost 0 bases, the J end lost 9 bases, and 10 bases lay between the germline ends. Germline CDR1 and CDR2: SGHRS and YFSETQ.

This clonotype was detected ten times or more. The chain employs TRBV20-1 and TRBJ2-7; TRBD2 agrees at 11 bases. The V segment lost 6 bases and the J segment 6 bases; nucleotides outside the gene matches: 13. The germline V gene has CDR1 DFQATT and CDR2 SNEGSKA (reference sequence). This CDR3 region has 15 residues. This CDR3 is CSAPRPRLAGGEQYF. As DNA, the CDR3 is TGCAGTGCCCCTCGCCCCCGGCTAGCGGGAGGCGAGCAGTACTTC.

This clonotype was recorded at least ten times. The chain links TRBV15 to TRBJ2-1, with 7 nucleotides matching TRBD2. The J segment lost 9 bases and the V segment lost 0 bases, leaving 8 bases of the junction unmatched. Per germline, CDR1 LNHNV and CDR2 YYDKDF (reference sequence). This CDR3 region has 15 residues. The DNA for the CDR3 is TGTGCCACCAGCAGAGATAAGGGTAGCGGGCGTGAGCAGTTCTTC. Translated: CATSRDKGSGREQFF.